The rows below give T cell receptor beta chains drawn from one sample of a study of blood T cells in healthy people across ages. TCRdb called the 5' RACE reads again in MiXCR, with one record for every CDR3 protein. The table includes about 1.5 million distinct CDR3 sequences, roughly 43% detected once. What was sequenced was blood. These receptors originate from a woman aged 18 to 35 in good health. Each CDR3 is given with its conserved first and last residue. Each record gives: clone size, V gene, J gene, D gene, CDR3 DNA, CDR3 protein. The D gene is left open where the match is weak. Clone size is shown for a subset of rows, as once, few, many or a class of expanded clone.

NA	TRBV18	TRBJ2-1	NA	TGTGCCAGCTCACCCTCACAGAGGGGCGGCGAGCAGTTCTTC	CASSPSQRGGEQFF
few	TRBV12-3/TRBV12-4	TRBJ2-3	NA	TGTGCCAGCAGGAAGGGAAGGGGCACAGATACGCAGTATTTT	CASRKGRGTDTQYF
NA	TRBV6-1	TRBJ2-3	NA	TGTGCCAGACCCCCCGCGGGGATCGTCACAGATACGCAGTATTTT	CARPPAGIVTDTQYF
NA	TRBV12-3/TRBV12-4	TRBJ1-1	NA	TGTGCCAGCAGTTCCGTGGGGAGGGGTCTGAACACTGAAGCTTTCTTT	CASSSVGRGLNTEAFF
few	TRBV25-1	TRBJ2-7	TRBD1	TGTGCCAGCAGTGGAAGGGACAGCCCAAGGGACGAGCAGTACTTC	CASSGRDSPRDEQYF
few	TRBV12-3/TRBV12-4	TRBJ1-4	NA	TGTGCCAGCAGCCTAGTGGACCATAATGAAAAACTGTTTTTT	CASSLVDHNEKLFF
NA	TRBV4-3	TRBJ2-2	TRBD2	TGCGCCAGCAGCCAGTTGGGCGGGAGGCGTACCGGGGAGCTGTTTTTT	CASSQLGGRRTGELFF
NA	TRBV25-1	TRBJ2-1	NA	TGTGCCAGCAGTGAAGGGGCTAGCAATGAGCAGTTCTTC	CASSEGASNEQFF
NA	TRBV6-2/TRBV6-3	TRBJ1-2	NA	TGTGCCAGCAGTTACGGACGCCACTTTGGCTACACCTTC	CASSYGRHFGYTF
NA	TRBV28	TRBJ2-1	TRBD2	TGTGCCAGCAGTTTGCTCACCCTAGCGGCCCAGATGGGTGAGCAGTTCTTC	CASSLLTLAAQMGEQFF
NA	TRBV27	TRBJ2-7	NA	TGTGCCAGCAGTCCCGGGACGCCCGGTAGGGAGCAGTACTTC	CASSPGTPGREQYF